This TCR beta chain was recovered during a study of cytomegalovirus exposure and HLA in healthy donors. Study context: Early on, a data release was issued that held 80 million or so unique TCRs from HLA-typed donors. Findings and limits, study-wide: Common viral pathogens were later found to be apparently linked to several of the most significant clusters. Diagnosis of cytomegalovirus status made by the classifier reportedly showed high specificity and sensitivity.

Unmatched junction bases numbered 11, after V lost 8 bases and J lost 6 bases. From germline, CDR1 is LNHDA and CDR2 SQIVND (reference sequence). This CDR3 has 14 residues. Concerning this clone itself: Its specificity is unknown.

Samples came from healthy bone marrow donors. Vbeta (60) and Jbeta (13) primers were used in the PCR. Profiled with immunoSEQ multiplex PCR; TCRdb holds only in-frame clones, not every one. This table holds approximately 120,000 clones. Input material: PBMCs. The genes are TRBV19 and TRBJ2-7; 9 bases are a match to TRBD1. This sequence was found in a man younger than 40 in good health and CMV-seronegative. In DNA form, the CDR3 reads TGTGCCAGTTCCCAGTATGGGACAGGGTCCGAGCAGTACTTC. The encoded protein is CASSQYGTGSEQYF.